The next 21 T cell receptor beta chains were all read from a single sample in a study of vaccination effects on CD4 cells after COVID-19 (dated by TCRdb to 2021 to 2024). These TCRs are of unknown antigen specificity. Library preparation employed the immunoSEQ multiplex PCR assay. The table was pulled from immuneACCESS by TCRdb, which kept in-frame rearrangements only. Such tables lose some clones; where checked, under half of the loss comes from unresolved V genes, and the rest has no known cause. The table for this sample lists 65,000 or so clones; approximately 76% of them were counted only once. The ten most abundant clones make up around 2.8% of the sample. To identify antigen-specific CD4+ T cell clonotypes by their expansion, the ViraFEST assay first stimulated PBMC with viral peptide pools and then applied TCR sequencing. After less than eleven days of culture, CD4+ T cells were isolated with the EasySep CD4+ T cell isolation kit. Negative nucleocapsid antibody results before and after vaccination confirmed that the healthy vaccine recipients had no prior SARS-CoV-2 infection.

The sequencing used CD4+ T cells from PBMCs cultured with HCoV-NL63 spike peptides, collected before COVID-19 vaccination. According to the study, the label for this sample's cell subset or site signals: HCoV-NL63 spike overlapping peptide pool stimulation. The receptors were gathered from a human donor who received a COVID-19 vaccine.

This clone was observed a few times. This chain links TRBV18 with TRBJ2-7, with 9 bases identical to TRBD1. CDR3 length: 20 residues. Germline lookup yields CDR1 KGHSH and CDR2 LQKENI. V lost 6 bases and J lost 1; bases outside the gene matches: 22. The CDR3 DNA reads as TGTGCCAGCTCTCGGGACAGGGTCCGTTTTGTGTTTGAATTATCCTACGAGCAGTACGTC. The encoded protein is CASSRDRVRFVFELSYEQYV.

The V gene is TRBV5-6, the J gene TRBJ1-4, with 11 nucleotides matching TRBD1. Germline V CDR1 and CDR2: SGHDT, YYEEEE. The CDR3 extends over 17 amino acids. The trim removed 0 bases at V and 2 bases at J, leaving 3 bases unmatched. The CDR3 is CASSLVRTGGTNEKLFF. CDR3 DNA: TGTGCCAGCAGCTTGGTCCGGACAGGGGGCACTAATGAAAAACTGTTTTTT.

V gene TRBV20-1 combines with J gene TRBJ2-6, with no clear D. Germline V gene sequence: CDR1 DFQATT, CDR2 SNEGSKA (reference sequence). This CDR3 spans 15 amino acids. Deletions cut 3 bases from V and 1 base from J, with 10 bases between. The DNA of the CDR3 is TGCAGTGCTAGTAGGGTGGCTTCTGGGGCCAACGTCCTGACTTTC. Translating gives CSASRVASGANVLTF.

This clone was recorded a few times. V is TRBV7-6 and J is TRBJ1-6; 10 bases are shared with TRBD1. Germline CDR1 and CDR2: SGHVS and FNYEAQ. Unmatched junction bases numbered 8, after V lost 5 bases and J lost 10 bases. This CDR3 is 15 amino acids long. The CDR3 region is CASSPTTGGRSPLHF. CDR3 coding DNA: TGTGCCAGCAGCCCAACGACAGGGGGCCGATCACCCCTCCACTTT.

This chain uses TRBV5-5 with TRBJ2-7; tentatively, D is TRBD1 or TRBD2 (6 bases each). CDR1 and CDR2 from the germline V gene are SGHKS and YYEKEE (reference sequence). This CDR3 is 12 amino acids long. V lost 0 bases and J lost 9, with 10 bases in between. CDR3 bases: TGTGCCAGCAGCTTGGCCGGGGGCTGGCAGTACGTC. This codes for CASSLAGGWQYV.

The rearrangement joins TRBV5-8 to TRBJ1-6; 10 bases are shared with TRBD1. CDR1 is SGHTS and CDR2 is YDEGEE in the germline V gene. CDR3 length: 15 residues. J was trimmed by 9 bases and V by 0 bases; bases with no gene match: 3. DNA for the CDR3: TGTGCCAGCAGCTTGGACCGGACAGGGGGTTCACCCCTCCACTTT. Its translation is CASSLDRTGGSPLHF.

The chain recombines TRBV19 with TRBJ1-5; D call uncertain. This CDR3 has 15 residues. The germline CDR1 and CDR2 sequences are LNHDA and SQIVND (reference sequence). Trimming stripped 5 bases from V and 3 bases from J, with 14 bases between. The CDR3 is CASSHPRSPNQPQHF. In DNA form, the CDR3 reads TGTGCCAGTAGTCACCCTCGTAGCCCCAATCAGCCCCAGCATTTT.

V is TRBV5-4 and J is TRBJ2-3; D is undetermined. There are 13 residues in the CDR3. Per germline, CDR1 SGHNT and CDR2 YYREEE (reference sequence). V lost 0 bases and J 3 bases, leaving 5 bases between the germline ends. The CDR3 region has the DNA TGTGCCAGCAGCTTGGGGGGAACAGATACGCAGTATTTT. Its protein product is CASSLGGTDTQYF.

There are a few counts of this clone. The chain combines TRBV12-3 or TRBV12-4 with TRBJ1-1; D unresolved. This CDR3 has 12 residues. V was shortened by 7 bases and J by 1 base, with 7 bases between the two germline ends. CDR3 loop: CASNTRNTEAFF. DNA of the CDR3: TGTGCCAGCAACACAAGGAACACTGAAGCTTTCTTT.

The chain uses TRBV11-3 and TRBJ2-7; D tentatively fits TRBD1 or TRBD2 (5 bases each). The CDR3 spans 18 residues. CDR1 SGHNT and CDR2 YENEEA come from the germline V gene. V shed 5 bases and J shed 4 bases, with 27 bases lying between them. In DNA form, the CDR3 reads TGTGCCAGCAGCCGGGCCCGAGGGGCCCTACACTGCCCATACGAGCAGTACGTC. It encodes CASSRARGALHCPYEQYV.

The gene calls are TRBV19 and TRBJ1-6, with 9 nucleotides matching TRBD1. The CDR3 extends over 13 amino acids. The V gene end was trimmed by 9 bases and the J gene end by 5 bases; junction bases not matched to a gene: 2. Germline V gene sequence: CDR1 LNHDA, CDR2 SQIVND (reference sequence). CDR3 in DNA: TGTGCCAGCCGGGACAGGGATAATTCACCCCTCCACTTT. This encodes CASRDRDNSPLHF.

The J gene is TRBJ1-1, the V gene TRBV5-1; a possible D gene is TRBD1 (6 bases). The V end was cut by 0 bases, the J end by 0 bases, with 12 bases between. Germline lookup yields CDR1 SGHRS and CDR2 YFSETQ. This CDR3 region has 16 residues. The chain's CDR3 is CASSLAFTGMNTEAFF. CDR3 nucleotide sequence: TGCGCCAGCAGCTTGGCCTTTACAGGGATGAACACTGAAGCTTTCTTT.

This chain uses TRBV15 with TRBJ2-7; possibly TRBD1 or TRBD2 for D (5 bases each). The CDR3 contains 14 residues. Trimming removed 0 bases from V and 2 bases from J, with 8 bases in between. CDR1 is LNHNV and CDR2 is YYDKDF in the germline V gene (reference sequence). CDR3: CATSRDRGAYEQYV. CDR3 sequence (DNA): TGTGCCACCAGCAGAGATCGAGGGGCCTACGAGCAGTACGTC.

J is TRBJ1-1 and V is TRBV6-5; D is uncertain. The V gene's germline CDR1 is MNHEY and CDR2 SVGAGI. CDR3 length: 14 residues. V lost 10 bases and J 1 base, leaving 16 bases between the germline ends. CDR3 in amino acids: CATLLDLKNTEAFF. For the CDR3, the DNA is TGTGCCACCCTGCTAGATCTTAAGAACACTGAAGCTTTCTTT.

The CDR3 DNA sequence: TGTGCCAGTAAAGGACAGAACAATCAGCCCCAGCATTTT. Its translation is CASKGQNNQPQHF. This rearrangement joins TRBV2 to TRBJ1-5; possible D gene TRBD1, 6 bases. This CDR3 spans 13 amino acids. CDR1 SNHLY and CDR2 FYNNEI come from the germline V gene. The ends were cut back, 9 bases at V and 3 bases at J, with 12 bases in the middle.

This chain links TRBV27 with TRBJ2-3; 7 positions match TRBD2. V gave up 5 bases and J gave up 4 bases; unmatched junction bases: 9. The CDR3 is made up of 15 amino acids. Germline V gene sequence: CDR1 MNHEY, CDR2 SMNVEV (reference sequence). As DNA, the CDR3 is TGTGCCAGCAGTGAGGGGACTATAAGGGCAGATACGCAGTATTTT. It codes for CASSEGTIRADTQYF.

The chain is built from TRBV4-2 and TRBJ2-2; 15 bases agree with TRBD2. V dropped 6 bases and J dropped 5; count of bases not matched to a gene: 4. This CDR3 is 16 amino acids long. Germline assignment: CDR1 LGHNA and CDR2 YNFKEQ. CDR3 loop: CASRGLAGGETGELFF. The CDR3 DNA reads as TGTGCCAGCAGGGGACTAGCGGGGGGAGAAACCGGGGAGCTGTTTTTT.

This clone was recorded only once. Here the CDR3 reads CASSVLTPSSGNTIYF. The CDR3 DNA reads as TGTGCCAGCAGCGTCCTGACACCTAGCTCTGGAAACACCATATATTTT. This chain connects TRBV7-2 to TRBJ1-3; no clear D. This CDR3 has 16 amino acids. The germline gives CDR1 SGHTA, CDR2 FQGNSA. V was trimmed by 5 bases and J by 0 bases, leaving 14 bases between them.

The chain carries TRBV15 and TRBJ2-2; D unresolved. The CDR3 is 16 residues long. V lost 2 bases, J lost 2 bases, and 12 bases lay in between. The germline CDR1 and CDR2 sequences are LNHNV and YYDKDF (reference sequence). The CDR3 reads CATSRPDNHNTGELFF. CDR3 in DNA: TGTGCCACCAGCAGACCCGACAACCACAACACCGGGGAGCTGTTTTTT.

This clone has a single count. The rearrangement uses TRBV3-1 (or the pseudogene TRBV3-2) and TRBJ2-1; TRBD2 matches at 8 bases. CDR3 size: 15 residues. Trimming at V came to 3 bases and at J to 8 bases, leaving 9 bases not matched to a gene. Germline assignment: CDR1 LGHDT and CDR2 YNNKEL (reference sequence). The CDR3 DNA reads TGTGCCAGCAGCCAGCGGGGACTAGTCAGAGATGAGCAGTTCTTC. It yields the protein CASSQRGLVRDEQFF.

This clone was found once. CDR3 DNA: TGTGCCAGCAGCCAGGGTGGGGAAGGGTACGAGCAGTACGTC. Translated: CASSQGGEGYEQYV. The V and J genes are TRBV2 and TRBJ2-7; D is perhaps TRBD1 (5 bases). Germline lookup yields CDR1 SNHLY and CDR2 FYNNEI. The CDR3 covers 14 residues. Trimming pared 6 bases from V and 4 bases from J, leaving 16 bases between.